One sample yielded the 15 T cell receptor beta chains listed below, sequenced in a study of cytomegalovirus exposure and HLA in healthy donors. The PCR used 60 Vbeta and 13 Jbeta primers. Data came from immunoSEQ multiplex PCR; TCRdb stores just in-frame clones and leaves some out. The table has about 120,000 clones, over 70% seen once; the top ten hold 3.5% to 4.5%. The sequencing sample was made of PBMCs. The receptors originated from a man aged 18-30 years in good health and CMV-seropositive.

The CDR3 coding sequence is TGTGCCAGCACCCCAGGGGCAGGGCTTGACACTGAAGCTTTCTTT. This encodes CASTPGAGLDTEAFF. The chain combines TRBV7-2 with TRBJ1-1, with D maybe TRBD1 (6 bases). Germline CDR1 and CDR2: SGHTA and FQGNSA. The CDR3 covers 15 residues. V was cut by 7 bases and J by 3 bases, with 18 bases left in between.

The table lists this clone with a count of one. An end of the junction differs from the germline gene, which may be a read error. The rearrangement links TRBV7-9 to TRBJ2-1; D gene unclear. Germline CDR1 reads SEHNR; CDR2 reads FQNEAQ (reference sequence). The CDR3 covers 11 residues. This CDR3 reads CSSSSVEEQFF. The CDR3 DNA is TGTTCCAGCAGCTCTGTGGAGGAGCAGTTCTTC.

The chain combines TRBV11-2 with TRBJ2-5; TRBD2 aligns across 15 bases. This CDR3 has 15 amino acids. V lost 6 bases and J lost 5; bases outside the gene matches: 4. Germline V lookup: CDR1 SGHAT, CDR2 FQNNGV. The CDR3 is CASRGLAGGWETQYF. DNA of the CDR3: TGTGCCAGCAGAGGACTAGCGGGGGGGTGGGAGACCCAGTACTTC.

V is TRBV6-5 and J is TRBJ1-1, with D possibly TRBD1 on 5 matching bases. Trimming left V 5 bases short and J 5 bases short, with 6 bases between. Germline lookup yields CDR1 MNHEY and CDR2 SVGAGI. This CDR3 region has 11 residues. CDR3 sequence reads: CASSPGTEAFF. The CDR3 coding sequence is TGTGCCAGCAGTCCAGGGACTGAAGCTTTCTTT.

In this sample, this clone turned up a few times. The genes are TRBV10-1 and TRBJ2-5; 7 bases line up with TRBD2. Germline assignment: CDR1 WNHNN and CDR2 SYGVQD (reference sequence). This CDR3 is 15 amino acids long. Trimming removed 0 bases from V and 3 bases from J; junction bases left unmatched: 4. CDR3 sequence reads: CASSESAGEEETQYF. DNA for the CDR3: TGCGCCAGCAGTGAGTCGGCGGGGGAGGAAGAGACCCAGTACTTC.

This sequence joins TRBV27 and TRBJ1-1, with D maybe TRBD1 (5 bases). V was pared by 11 bases and J by 12 bases, with 16 bases between. This CDR3 has 10 amino acids. Germline values: CDR1 MNHEY, CDR2 SMNVEV (reference sequence). The CDR3 loop is CAGFGARTFF. In DNA, the CDR3 is TGTGCCGGATTTGGGGCCCGGACTTTCTTT.

The V and J genes are TRBV6-1 and TRBJ2-7, with TRBD1 identical over 8 bases. The CDR3 totals 15 residues. The germline CDR1 and CDR2 sequences are MNHNS and SASEGT. Trimming cost V 8 bases and J 1 base; bases outside gene matches: 10. This CDR3 reads CASQRDRGYSYEQYF. The CDR3 DNA reads TGTGCCAGCCAGAGAGACAGGGGATATTCCTACGAGCAGTACTTC.

The rearrangement joins TRBV14 to TRBJ2-7; 7 bases align to TRBD1. The junction had 11 bases not matched to a gene; V was cut back by 4 bases and J by 5 bases. CDR3 size: 15 residues. The germline V gene has CDR1 SGHDN and CDR2 FVKESK. The DNA of the CDR3 is TGTGCCAGCAGCCCCGGACAGGCACCACGCAACGAGCAGTACTTC. Translation gives CASSPGQAPRNEQYF.

This clone was seen more than once but under ten times. The chain uses TRBV19 and TRBJ2-1; D remains ambiguous. The CDR3 loop spans 11 amino acids. Germline V gives CDR1 LNHDA, CDR2 SQIVND (reference sequence). The V end lost 9 bases, the J end lost 3 bases, and 6 bases lay between the germline ends. CDR3 DNA: TGTGCCAGCCAACTCTACAATGAGCAGTTCTTC. Translating it yields CASQLYNEQFF.

This clone appeared a few times. The V and J genes are TRBV18 and TRBJ2-5, with 10 bases lining up with TRBD2. Germline V gene sequence: CDR1 KGHSH, CDR2 LQKENI. The CDR3 extends over 16 amino acids. V lost 2 bases to trimming and J lost 3 bases; unmatched junction nucleotides: 6. CDR3 residues: CASSPFVLAGKETQYF. The CDR3 DNA reads as TGTGCCAGCTCACCATTTGTACTAGCGGGAAAAGAGACCCAGTACTTC.

CDR3 sequence: CASSSVTGATPLGTQYF. The DNA for the CDR3 is TGCGCCAGCAGCTCCGTGACAGGGGCGACCCCCCTAGGTACGCAGTATTTT. V usage is TRBV5-1 and J usage is TRBJ2-3, with TRBD1 matching over 8 bases. The CDR3 totals 17 residues. The germline gives CDR1 SGHRS, CDR2 YFSETQ. The V gene end was trimmed by 3 bases and the J gene end by 8 bases; junction bases not matched to a gene: 17.

CDR3 nucleotide sequence: TGCGCCAGCAGCTTGGAAGGGACTAGGGGTAATGAGCAGTTCTTC. Amino acid sequence: CASSLEGTRGNEQFF. The chain uses TRBV5-1 and TRBJ2-1; 8 bases map to TRBD2. This CDR3 is 15 amino acids long. CDR1 is SGHRS and CDR2 is YFSETQ in the germline V gene. V shed 0 bases, J shed 7 bases, and the junction held 6 bases outside the gene matches. The complete variable domain, with remaining parts taken from reference TRBV5-1 and TRBJ2-1, reads KAGVTQTPRYLIKTRGQQVTLSCSPISGHRSVSWYQQTPGQGLQFLFEYFSETQRNKGNFPGRFSGRQFSNSRSEMNVSTLELGDSALYLCASSLEGTRGNEQFFGPGTRLTVL.

This chain links TRBV30 with TRBJ1-1, with D maybe TRBD1 (6 bases). V dropped 2 bases and J dropped 3 bases, with 10 bases sitting between them. The CDR3 spans 13 residues. The germline V gene has CDR1 GTSNPN and CDR2 SVGIG (reference sequence). CDR3 region: CAWSRTVYTEAFF. The CDR3 DNA is TGTGCCTGGAGTAGGACAGTCTACACTGAAGCTTTCTTT.

This clone was seen once. The V call is TRBV6-5, the J call TRBJ1-2; tentative D call: TRBD1 (5 bases). CDR3 length: 15 amino acids. V dropped 5 bases and J dropped 8 bases, with 21 bases sitting between them. Looked up from germline, CDR1 is MNHEY and CDR2 is SVGAGI. The DNA for the CDR3 is TGTGCCAGCAGTGCAACCTTATCGGGGGTGGACGGCTACACCTTC. It specifies CASSATLSGVDGYTF.

The chain joins TRBV7-2 to TRBJ1-3; D is possibly TRBD1 (5 bases). Looked up from germline, CDR1 is SGHTA and CDR2 is FQGNSA. Trimming took off 0 bases at V and 2 bases at J, with 14 bases between the two ends. The CDR3 length is 17 residues. The CDR3 sequence is CASSLAVGGSTGNTIYF. In nucleotides, the CDR3 is TGTGCCAGCAGCTTAGCGGTGGGGGGATCGACTGGAAACACCATATATTTT.